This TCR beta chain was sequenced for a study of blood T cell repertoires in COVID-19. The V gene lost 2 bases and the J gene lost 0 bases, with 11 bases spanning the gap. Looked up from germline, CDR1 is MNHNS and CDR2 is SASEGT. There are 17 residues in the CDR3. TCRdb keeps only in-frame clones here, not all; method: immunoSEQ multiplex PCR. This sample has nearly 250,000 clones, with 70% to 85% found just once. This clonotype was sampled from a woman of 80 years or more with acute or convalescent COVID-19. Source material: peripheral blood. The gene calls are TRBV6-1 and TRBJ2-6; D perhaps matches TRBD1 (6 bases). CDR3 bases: TGTGCCAGCAGTGAATCATACAGGGCCTCTGGGGCCAACGTCCTGACTTTC. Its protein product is CASSESYRASGANVLTF.